This entry lists 9 T cell receptor beta chains sequenced from one sample in a study of cytomegalovirus exposure and HLA in healthy donors. The PCR employed 60 Vbeta primers together with 13 Jbeta primers. Some clones are missing from TCRdb's copy, which holds only in-frame ones; the method was immunoSEQ multiplex PCR. The table records approximately 89,000 clones, under 75% of them present only once. Sequencing was carried out using PBMCs. The receptors derive from a female donor in good health and CMV-seronegative.

In nucleotides, the CDR3 is TGTGCCAGCAGTTCAGGGGGCGCAGGCTGGGTGGGCTACACCTTC. Its protein product is CASSSGGAGWVGYTF. The rearrangement links TRBV27 to TRBJ1-2, with 8 bases that match TRBD1. CDR3 length equals 15 residues. The germline CDR1 and CDR2 sequences are MNHEY and SMNVEV (reference sequence). V dropped 4 bases and J dropped 8; count of bases not matched to a gene: 12.

The V call is TRBV21-1, the J call TRBJ2-1; TRBD2, as called in the table, went unchecked against the DNA. TRBV21-1 is assigned pseudogene status. The CDR3 extends over 17 amino acids. The CDR3 protein is CASSSWGLAGGPHEQFF. Here the CDR3 DNA reads TGTGCCAGCAGCTCCTGGGGTCTAGCGGGAGGGCCGCATGAGCAGTTCTTC.

The J gene is TRBJ1-4, the V gene TRBV5-6, with D possibly TRBD1 on 5 matching bases. The CDR3 is 16 amino acids. V was shortened by 0 bases and J by 4 bases, with 13 bases between the two germline ends. Germline CDR1 SGHDT, CDR2 YYEEEE. CDR3 nucleotide sequence: TGTGCCAGCAGCTTGGCCGGCGGGGGAGATAATGAAAAACTGTTTTTT. Its protein product is CASSLAGGGDNEKLFF.

This rearrangement joins TRBV19 to TRBJ1-1; 9 positions agree with TRBD1. This CDR3 is built from 14 residues. Germline CDR1 reads LNHDA; CDR2 reads SQIVND (reference sequence). The junction had 16 bases not matched to a gene; V was cut back by 9 bases and J by 11 bases. In DNA, the CDR3 is TGTGCCAGAGACAGGGGGGTCTATCGATCAATGGCTTTCTTT. Amino acids: CARDRGVYRSMAFF.

This sequence joins TRBV19 and TRBJ1-2; possibly TRBD1 for D (6 bases). The germline gives CDR1 LNHDA, CDR2 SQIVND (reference sequence). This CDR3 is built from 16 residues. V dropped 4 bases and J dropped 0 bases, with 15 bases sitting between them. In DNA, the CDR3 is TGTGCCAGTAGTAGCCAGCGGGACATCCCTAACTATGGCTACACCTTC. This gives the protein CASSSQRDIPNYGYTF.

This chain joins TRBV5-4 and TRBJ2-1; D call uncertain. The CDR3 spans 14 residues. V lost 0 bases, J lost 4 bases, and 8 bases lay in between. Germline V gene lookup returns CDR1 SGHNT and CDR2 YYREEE (reference sequence). The CDR3 spells CASSLVARYNEQFF. CDR3 nucleotide sequence: TGTGCCAGCAGCTTGGTTGCTAGATACAATGAGCAGTTCTTC.

The CDR3 DNA follows: TGTGCCAGCAGTGAAGTAGGGGAGGGCAACGAGCAGTACTTC. It translates to CASSEVGEGNEQYF. The chain recombines TRBV6-1 with TRBJ2-7; TRBD2 matches at 7 bases. Germline V gene lookup returns CDR1 MNHNS and CDR2 SASEGT. This CDR3 has 14 amino acids. V shed 1 base, J shed 5 bases, and the junction held 5 bases outside the gene matches.

The chain employs TRBV19 and TRBJ2-7; tentatively, D is TRBD2 (6 bases). CDR3 length: 14 residues. Germline values: CDR1 LNHDA, CDR2 SQIVND (reference sequence). V was cut by 4 bases and J by 2 bases, with 12 bases left in between. Written as DNA, the CDR3 is TGTGCCAGTAGTACCCGACTAGGACCCTACGAGCAGTACTTC. Translating gives CASSTRLGPYEQYF.

This sequence joins TRBV4-2 and TRBJ1-1; D is ambiguous. CDR3 length: 11 amino acids. Trimming took 3 bases from V and 9 from J, leaving 8 bases between them. Germline assignment: CDR1 LGHNA and CDR2 YNFKEQ. The CDR3 reads CASSQYGQAFF. CDR3 in DNA: TGTGCCAGCAGCCAGTATGGGCAAGCTTTCTTT.